Listed below are T cell receptor beta chains from one sample, sequenced in a study of T-cell memory formation after mild COVID-19. One entry per CDR3 protein results from TCRdb running MiXCR on the 5' RACE reads. This sample carries 50,000 to 70,000 distinct CDR3 sequences, more than 10% of them seen once, and the ten largest clones take around 25%. Sequencing was done on a sample of PBMCs or a T cell subset sorted from them (not recorded which). Every receptor here comes from a man aged 18-30 years who had mild COVID-19 (a few samples of this study predate the infection). Cell type and time point are not known. The CDR3 runs from the conserved cysteine through the conserved F or W. The D gene is left open where the match is weak. Expanded clones are given a class, and other clones once, few, many or no size at all.

clone_size: few; cdr3_length: 11; d_call: .; v_call: TRBV25-1; j_call: TRBJ2-7; cdr3_nt: TGTGCCAGCAGTGAATATGTCGAGCAGTACTTC; cdr3_aa: CASSEYVEQYF
clone_size: few; cdr3_length: 14; d_call: TRBD1; v_call: TRBV3-1; j_call: TRBJ1-1; cdr3_nt: TGTGCCAGCACCAAGACAGGGAGCGACACTGAAGCTTTCTTT; cdr3_aa: CASTKTGSDTEAFF
clone_size: .; cdr3_length: 15; d_call: .; v_call: TRBV5-5; j_call: TRBJ2-2; cdr3_nt: TGTGCCAGCACCCCGACGAGTAGGGGACCCGGGGAGCTGTTTTTT; cdr3_aa: CASTPTSRGPGELFF
clone_size: few; cdr3_length: 17; d_call: TRBD1; v_call: TRBV7-2; j_call: TRBJ1-2; cdr3_nt: TGTGCCAGCAGCTCCCTCTCCGGGACAGGGGTTTTCTATGGCTACACCTTC; cdr3_aa: CASSSLSGTGVFYGYTF
clone_size: few; cdr3_length: 11; d_call: .; v_call: TRBV28; j_call: TRBJ2-3; cdr3_nt: TGTGCCAGCAGTTGGGAGTATACGCAGTATTTT; cdr3_aa: CASSWEYTQYF
clone_size: .; cdr3_length: 15; d_call: TRBD2; v_call: TRBV29-1; j_call: TRBJ2-5; cdr3_nt: TGCAGCGTTGAAGGAGGGCGGGGGGACCAAGAGACCCAGTACTTC; cdr3_aa: CSVEGGRGDQETQYF
clone_size: many; cdr3_length: 11; d_call: .; v_call: TRBV2; j_call: TRBJ2-2; cdr3_nt: TGTGCCAGCAGCCCCACCGGGGAGCTGTTTTTT; cdr3_aa: CASSPTGELFF
clone_size: .; cdr3_length: 15; d_call: TRBD1; v_call: TRBV28; j_call: TRBJ2-3; cdr3_nt: TGTGCCAGCAGAGGCACGACAGGGGGGACAGATACGCAGTATTTT; cdr3_aa: CASRGTTGGTDTQYF
clone_size: .; cdr3_length: 12; d_call: .; v_call: TRBV12-3/TRBV12-4; j_call: TRBJ1-1; cdr3_nt: TGTGCCAGCAGTTCTGCGGGGACCGAAGCTTTCTTT; cdr3_aa: CASSSAGTEAFF
clone_size: many; cdr3_length: 15; d_call: .; v_call: TRBV12-3/TRBV12-4; j_call: TRBJ2-5; cdr3_nt: TGTGCCAGCAGCCCAAGGGGGGCTCTCCAAGAGACCCAGTACTTC; cdr3_aa: CASSPRGALQETQYF
clone_size: many; cdr3_length: 15; d_call: TRBD2; v_call: TRBV2; j_call: TRBJ2-1; cdr3_nt: TGTGCCAGCAACCCACGACTAGCGGGGGGCGATGAGCAGTTCTTC; cdr3_aa: CASNPRLAGGDEQFF
clone_size: many; cdr3_length: 14; d_call: TRBD1; v_call: TRBV7-3; j_call: TRBJ2-1; cdr3_nt: TGTGCCAGCAGCCTCGGACAGGGGGGCAATGAGCAGTTCTTC; cdr3_aa: CASSLGQGGNEQFF
clone_size: many; cdr3_length: 13; d_call: TRBD1; v_call: TRBV4-3; j_call: TRBJ2-7; cdr3_nt: TGCGCCAGCAGCCAAGGGGACAGCTACGAGCAGTACTTC; cdr3_aa: CASSQGDSYEQYF
clone_size: few; cdr3_length: 15; d_call: TRBD1; v_call: TRBV5-6; j_call: TRBJ2-2; cdr3_nt: TGTGCCAGCAGCTCGACAGGGTGGGACACCGGGGAGCTGTTTTTT; cdr3_aa: CASSSTGWDTGELFF
clone_size: few; cdr3_length: 12; d_call: .; v_call: TRBV10-3; j_call: TRBJ1-1; cdr3_nt: TGTGCCGCCCCCAGCGCGGGAACTGAAGCTTTCTTT; cdr3_aa: CAAPSAGTEAFF
clone_size: many; cdr3_length: 13; d_call: .; v_call: TRBV27; j_call: TRBJ1-1; cdr3_nt: TGTGCCAGCAGTTGGGACCCCGGCAGAAAGGCTTTCTTT; cdr3_aa: CASSWDPGRKAFF
clone_size: few; cdr3_length: 13; d_call: .; v_call: TRBV2; j_call: TRBJ2-7; cdr3_nt: TGTGCCAGCAGTGAAAACGAGGGCCGGGAGCAGTACTTC; cdr3_aa: CASSENEGREQYF
clone_size: .; cdr3_length: 18; d_call: TRBD2; v_call: TRBV7-9; j_call: TRBJ2-2; cdr3_nt: TGTGCCAGCAGCTCCGGGACTAGCGGGGGGGTTAACACCGGGGAGCTGTTTTTT; cdr3_aa: CASSSGTSGGVNTGELFF
clone_size: .; cdr3_length: 16; d_call: TRBD2; v_call: TRBV18; j_call: TRBJ2-1; cdr3_nt: TGTGCCAGCTCACCCCGGTCTAGCGGGATACGAAATGAGCAGTTCTTC; cdr3_aa: CASSPRSSGIRNEQFF
clone_size: few; cdr3_length: 14; d_call: TRBD1; v_call: TRBV5-1; j_call: TRBJ1-2; cdr3_nt: TGCGCCAGCAACCCGGGACAGACCAACTATGGCTACACCTTC; cdr3_aa: CASNPGQTNYGYTF
clone_size: many; cdr3_length: 13; d_call: TRBD2; v_call: TRBV10-2; j_call: TRBJ2-3; cdr3_nt: TGCGCCAGCAGTTCCTCCGGGACTAGCACGCAGTATTTT; cdr3_aa: CASSSSGTSTQYF
clone_size: .; cdr3_length: 15; d_call: TRBD1; v_call: TRBV6-6; j_call: TRBJ1-2; cdr3_nt: TGTGCCAGCAGACCTACAGGGGATTCTAACTATGGCTACACCTTC; cdr3_aa: CASRPTGDSNYGYTF
clone_size: many; cdr3_length: 15; d_call: .; v_call: TRBV5-1; j_call: TRBJ1-3; cdr3_nt: TGCGCCAGCAGCCCGACGGACCCGCCTGGAAACACCATATATTTT; cdr3_aa: CASSPTDPPGNTIYF
clone_size: .; cdr3_length: 13; d_call: .; v_call: TRBV5-1; j_call: TRBJ2-5; cdr3_nt: TGCGCCAGCAGCTTGGGGTCGTGGGAGACCCAGTACTTC; cdr3_aa: CASSLGSWETQYF
clone_size: .; cdr3_length: 14; d_call: TRBD1; v_call: TRBV18; j_call: TRBJ1-2; cdr3_nt: TGTGCCAGCTCACCGTTTTCGGACAGGGATGGCTACACCTTC; cdr3_aa: CASSPFSDRDGYTF
clone_size: few; cdr3_length: 15; d_call: .; v_call: TRBV19; j_call: TRBJ2-5; cdr3_nt: TGTGCCAGTAGTATAGGGGACGGGTACCAAGAGACCCAGTACTTC; cdr3_aa: CASSIGDGYQETQYF
clone_size: few; cdr3_length: 13; d_call: .; v_call: TRBV5-1; j_call: TRBJ1-1; cdr3_nt: TGCGCCAGCAGCATAAACCGGGACGCTGAAGCTTTCTTT; cdr3_aa: CASSINRDAEAFF
clone_size: .; cdr3_length: 14; d_call: .; v_call: TRBV7-3; j_call: TRBJ2-3; cdr3_nt: TGTGCCAGCCGCCCGGGGGTGGGCACAGATACGCAGTATTTT; cdr3_aa: CASRPGVGTDTQYF
clone_size: few; cdr3_length: 14; d_call: .; v_call: TRBV7-2; j_call: TRBJ1-4; cdr3_nt: TGTGCCAGCAGCTTGCGGGGAAATAATGAAAAACTGTTTTTT; cdr3_aa: CASSLRGNNEKLFF
clone_size: many; cdr3_length: 16; d_call: .; v_call: TRBV12-3/TRBV12-4; j_call: TRBJ2-6; cdr3_nt: TGTGCCAGCAGTTTCCCCAACGGCGAGGGGGCCAACGTCCTGACTTTC; cdr3_aa: CASSFPNGEGANVLTF
clone_size: .; cdr3_length: 16; d_call: TRBD2; v_call: TRBV5-4; j_call: TRBJ2-5; cdr3_nt: TGTGCCAGCAGCTTGGGTCGGGGGGGCTTAATAGAGACCCAGTACTTC; cdr3_aa: CASSLGRGGLIETQYF
clone_size: many; cdr3_length: 14; d_call: .; v_call: TRBV7-2; j_call: TRBJ2-2; cdr3_nt: TGTGCCAGCAGCCCAGTAGCGAACACCGGGGAGCTGTTTTTT; cdr3_aa: CASSPVANTGELFF
clone_size: few; cdr3_length: 16; d_call: TRBD2; v_call: TRBV11-2; j_call: TRBJ2-5; cdr3_nt: TGTGCCAGCAGCTTTGTTGCCAGCGGGGGGGCGGAGACCCAGTACTTC; cdr3_aa: CASSFVASGGAETQYF
clone_size: few; cdr3_length: 16; d_call: TRBD2; v_call: TRBV24-1; j_call: TRBJ2-3; cdr3_nt: TGTGCCACCAGTGATTACTACGGGGGGGCAACAGATACGCAGTATTTT; cdr3_aa: CATSDYYGGATDTQYF
clone_size: many; cdr3_length: 14; d_call: TRBD1; v_call: TRBV11-1; j_call: TRBJ2-3; cdr3_nt: TGTGCCAGCAGCCGGGACAGGGGCACAGATACGCAGTATTTT; cdr3_aa: CASSRDRGTDTQYF
clone_size: many; cdr3_length: 14; d_call: .; v_call: TRBV11-2; j_call: TRBJ2-5; cdr3_nt: TGTGCCAGCAGCTTAGACGGACCCTCTCAGACCCAGTACTTC; cdr3_aa: CASSLDGPSQTQYF
clone_size: .; cdr3_length: 15; d_call: TRBD1; v_call: TRBV5-1; j_call: TRBJ1-1; cdr3_nt: TGCGCCAGCAGCTTGGGACAGGGGGCGAAAGGTGAAGCTTTCTTT; cdr3_aa: CASSLGQGAKGEAFF
clone_size: .; cdr3_length: 13; d_call: .; v_call: TRBV2; j_call: TRBJ1-3; cdr3_nt: TGTGCCAGCAGTGAAGGCTCTGGAAACACCATATATTTT; cdr3_aa: CASSEGSGNTIYF
clone_size: .; cdr3_length: 15; d_call: .; v_call: TRBV28; j_call: TRBJ2-1; cdr3_nt: TGTGCCAGCAGTTTATACGGGGGCCGATACAATGAGCAGTTCTTC; cdr3_aa: CASSLYGGRYNEQFF
clone_size: .; cdr3_length: 10; d_call: .; v_call: TRBV20-1; j_call: TRBJ2-5; cdr3_nt: TGCAGTGCTACTAAGGCGACCCAGTACTTC; cdr3_aa: CSATKATQYF
clone_size: .; cdr3_length: 14; d_call: .; v_call: TRBV20-1; j_call: TRBJ2-3; cdr3_nt: TGCAGTGCGCCGCTCGAGGGGACGTGGGATACGCAGTATTTT; cdr3_aa: CSAPLEGTWDTQYF
clone_size: .; cdr3_length: 13; d_call: .; v_call: TRBV24-1; j_call: TRBJ2-2; cdr3_nt: TGTGCCACCCAAGGTTGGGGCGACGGGGAGCTGTTTTTT; cdr3_aa: CATQGWGDGELFF
clone_size: .; cdr3_length: 13; d_call: TRBD1; v_call: TRBV6-5; j_call: TRBJ1-6; cdr3_nt: TGTGCCAGCAGTCGACAGGGCGATTCACCCCTCCACTTT; cdr3_aa: CASSRQGDSPLHF
clone_size: .; cdr3_length: 18; d_call: TRBD1; v_call: TRBV5-1; j_call: TRBJ2-1; cdr3_nt: TGCGCCAGCAGCTCAACCCCGACCGGGACAGGGGCCTGGAATGAGCAGTTCTTC; cdr3_aa: CASSSTPTGTGAWNEQFF
clone_size: .; cdr3_length: 15; d_call: .; v_call: TRBV6-2/TRBV6-3; j_call: TRBJ2-7; cdr3_nt: TGTGCCAGCAGTTACCGGTCAACAGGGAATTACGAGCAGTACTTC; cdr3_aa: CASSYRSTGNYEQYF
clone_size: few; cdr3_length: 14; d_call: .; v_call: TRBV7-9; j_call: TRBJ1-1; cdr3_nt: TGTGCCAGCAGCTACTGGGGCATGAACACTGAAGCTTTCTTT; cdr3_aa: CASSYWGMNTEAFF
clone_size: .; cdr3_length: 14; d_call: .; v_call: TRBV7-9; j_call: TRBJ1-1; cdr3_nt: TGTGCCAGCAGCTATCACGGACAGAACACTGAAGCTTTCTTT; cdr3_aa: CASSYHGQNTEAFF
clone_size: .; cdr3_length: 16; d_call: TRBD2; v_call: TRBV5-8; j_call: TRBJ2-5; cdr3_nt: TGTGCCAGCAGCCCCGGACTAGCGGGGGCGGAGGAGACCCAGTACTTC; cdr3_aa: CASSPGLAGAEETQYF
clone_size: many; cdr3_length: 13; d_call: .; v_call: TRBV7-2; j_call: TRBJ2-7; cdr3_nt: TGTGCCAGCAGCTGGATAGCTCCCGGCGAGCAGTACTTC; cdr3_aa: CASSWIAPGEQYF
clone_size: few; cdr3_length: 14; d_call: .; v_call: TRBV18; j_call: TRBJ2-3; cdr3_nt: TGTGCCAGCGCAATAAGCGGCCGCTCGGATACGCAGTATTTT; cdr3_aa: CASAISGRSDTQYF
clone_size: many; cdr3_length: 16; d_call: .; v_call: TRBV4-2; j_call: TRBJ2-2; cdr3_nt: TGTGCCAGCAGCCAAGGGACGGTGCTGAACACCGGGGAGCTGTTTTTT; cdr3_aa: CASSQGTVLNTGELFF
clone_size: few; cdr3_length: 16; d_call: .; v_call: TRBV28; j_call: TRBJ2-1; cdr3_nt: TGTGCCAGCAGTTTCATTACACTAAATACCTACAATGAGCAGTTCTTC; cdr3_aa: CASSFITLNTYNEQFF
clone_size: .; cdr3_length: 14; d_call: .; v_call: TRBV7-9; j_call: TRBJ2-5; cdr3_nt: TGTGCCAGCAGCTCGCCTAAGGGGACAGAGACCCAGTACTTC; cdr3_aa: CASSSPKGTETQYF
clone_size: .; cdr3_length: 17; d_call: .; v_call: TRBV21-1; j_call: TRBJ2-2; cdr3_nt: TGTGCCAGCAGCAAAGAGACAGGGCGACAACCTCCCCGGGAGCTGTTTTTT; cdr3_aa: CASSKETGRQPPRELFF
clone_size: .; cdr3_length: 13; d_call: .; v_call: TRBV18; j_call: TRBJ1-4; cdr3_nt: TGTGCCAGCTCACGCCCGAATAATGAAAAACTGTTTTTT; cdr3_aa: CASSRPNNEKLFF
clone_size: many; cdr3_length: 16; d_call: .; v_call: TRBV28; j_call: TRBJ2-1; cdr3_nt: TGTGCCAGCAGTTCCGCGCGCTGGAATATCGGAAGTGAGCAGTTCTTC; cdr3_aa: CASSSARWNIGSEQFF
clone_size: few; cdr3_length: 13; d_call: TRBD1; v_call: TRBV10-3; j_call: TRBJ2-3; cdr3_nt: TGTGCCATCAGTGAGACAGGGGAAGGAAGGCAGTATTTT; cdr3_aa: CAISETGEGRQYF
clone_size: many; cdr3_length: 13; d_call: .; v_call: TRBV12-3/TRBV12-4; j_call: TRBJ2-3; cdr3_nt: TGTGCCAGCAGCTCCGACCGTCCAGATACGCAGTATTTT; cdr3_aa: CASSSDRPDTQYF
clone_size: few; cdr3_length: 14; d_call: .; v_call: TRBV18; j_call: TRBJ2-5; cdr3_nt: TGTGCCAGCTCACCGGGATTTGGGGGTGAGACCCAGTACTTC; cdr3_aa: CASSPGFGGETQYF